The clone carrying this T cell receptor beta chain was seen a few times. The antigen remains unidentified. This sample was taken from a study of T-cell reconstitution after alpha-beta-depleted transplantation in children. Study-wide results and limits: T-cell counts and diversity at one year post-transplant came mainly from newly produced T cells. About two months after transplant, alpha-beta T cells reportedly came from several hundred expanded graft clones.

Unique molecular identifiers featured in how the TCRbeta library was prepared. TCRdb processed the PCR reads anew with MiXCR; each CDR3 protein has one entry. The profile shows around 490,000 distinct CDR3 sequences, roughly an eighth of them singletons. The CDR3 runs 19 residues. V lost 5 bases and J lost 1; bases outside the gene matches: 18. This rearrangement joins TRBV12-3 or TRBV12-4 to TRBJ2-3; 7 bases agree with TRBD2. The origin of this receptor is a female patient aged 2-9 years who had a stem cell transplant for aplastic anemia, so the T cells may come from the graft donor. The material was PBMCs, mostly from graft donor cells, obtained 180 days after TCRalphabeta/CD19-depleted stem cell transplant. The CDR3, as DNA: TGTGCCAGCAGTCTCCCTAGGGCGACTAGCCGATGGGGCACAGATACGCAGTATTTT. Protein sequence: CASSLPRATSRWGTDTQYF.